This T cell receptor beta chain was sequenced in a study of shared clonotypes between healthy human individuals. CD45RO-negative, CCR7-selected cells formed the naive CD8 fraction, which excluded terminally differentiated effector memory CD45RA+ cells. Each replicate PCR on the sorted subsets used roughly 210 ng DNA (around 30,000 T cell genomes). Only in-frame clones appear in the TCRdb table, and some are missing; sequencing was by immunoSEQ multiplex PCR. The sample gives 650,000 to 800,000 clones, around 92% of which show up once; about a quarter is in the top ten. Germline V gives CDR1 MNHEY, CDR2 SMNVEV (reference sequence). The length of the CDR3 is 13 residues. V gave up 3 bases and J gave up 5 bases, with 10 bases separating them. With regard to this clone: Its antigen is unknown.

Findings of the study overall: The expectation was that sequencing depth would affect clonotype sharing among donors. Across subsets, estimated richness was generally greater for naive than for memory populations.

The source of this sequence is a man aged 25-45 years in good health. This chain uses TRBV27 with TRBJ2-5; tentative D call: TRBD2 (5 bases). The sample taken for sequencing was naive CD8+ T cells sorted from blood. The CDR3 reads CASSLSQRETQYF. Here the CDR3 DNA reads TGTGCCAGCAGTTTGTCCCAGCGGGAGACCCAGTACTTC.